The sequence of this T cell receptor (beta chain) was determined in a study of molecular identifiers for immune sequencing clone quantification. The authors sorted naive CD8 T cells as CD8+CD4-CCR7+CD45RA+. Germline loops: CDR1 SGHDT, CDR2 YYEEEE. CDR3 size: 16 residues. The ends lost 6 bases at V and 5 bases at J; junction bases unmatched: 14. TCRdb recomputed calls from the PCR reads with MiXCR, one row per CDR3 protein. The sample contains over 65,000 distinct CDR3 sequences, around 27% of which appear only once. This clonotype was recorded at least ten times. The sequencing sample was made of naive CD8+ T cells from blood, with Jurkat cell RNA spiked in. Subset defined: FACS-sorted CD8+CD4-CCR7+CD45RA+ naive T cells. The V and J genes are TRBV5-6 and TRBJ2-3; 8 nucleotides agree with TRBD1. The sequence derives from a human donor in good health. Some libraries in this study had Jurkat cell RNA spiked in. This CDR3 is CASTAWWAGGIDTQYF. CDR3 in DNA: TGTGCCAGCACTGCCTGGTGGGCAGGGGGCATAGATACGCAGTATTTT.